This T cell receptor (beta chain) comes out of a study of blood T cell repertoires in COVID-19. Study context: Acute-phase and convalescent COVID-19 samples originated in the United States, Italy and Spain. PBMCs, B-cell-depleted T cells, or T cells were the source of the cDNA or gDNA that made up the material.

In the source study's methods: Scientists estimated how many nucleated cells there were by amplifying reference gene primers. Libraries were prepared by immunoSEQ multiplex PCR; TCRdb keeps only in-frame clonotypes and omits some of them. V and J calls and clone size follow that table, whereas D and trimming were derived from the DNA. This sample has about 140,000 clones, with around 80% found just once. The CDR3 length is 16 residues. Germline V lookup: CDR1 SGHDN, CDR2 FVKESK. V gave up 0 bases and J gave up 0 bases, with 9 bases separating them. This TCR was recovered from a man over 45 with acute or convalescent COVID-19. Sequenced: peripheral blood. The chain recombines TRBV14 with TRBJ1-3; D is unresolved. The CDR3 is CASSQEEDSSGNTIYF. CDR3 DNA sequence: TGTGCCAGCAGCCAAGAGGAGGACTCCTCTGGAAACACCATATATTTT.